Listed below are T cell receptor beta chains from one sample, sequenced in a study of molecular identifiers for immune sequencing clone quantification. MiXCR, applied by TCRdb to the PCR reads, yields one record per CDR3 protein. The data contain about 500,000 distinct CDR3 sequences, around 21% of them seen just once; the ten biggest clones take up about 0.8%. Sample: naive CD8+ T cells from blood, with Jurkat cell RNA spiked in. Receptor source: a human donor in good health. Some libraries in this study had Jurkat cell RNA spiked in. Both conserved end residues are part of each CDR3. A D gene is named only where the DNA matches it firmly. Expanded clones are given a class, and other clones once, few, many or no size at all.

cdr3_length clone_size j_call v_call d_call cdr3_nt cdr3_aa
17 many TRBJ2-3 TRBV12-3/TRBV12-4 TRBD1 TGTGCCAGCAGTTACCAGACAGGGTTATATTTCACAGATACGCAGTATTTT CASSYQTGLYFTDTQYF
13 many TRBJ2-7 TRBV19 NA TGTGCCAGTAGTATGGGCGGACCCTACGAGCAGTACTTC CASSMGGPYEQYF
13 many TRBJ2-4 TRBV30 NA TGTGCCTGGAGTGGGAGGGCCATGGACATTCAGTACTTC CAWSGRAMDIQYF
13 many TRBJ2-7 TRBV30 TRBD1 TGTGCCTTAGTCCAGGGGGCGCCTTACGAGCAGTACTTC CALVQGAPYEQYF
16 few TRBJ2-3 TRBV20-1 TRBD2 TGCAGTGCTACGCCAGGGACTAGCGGGGCCCAAGATACGCAGTATTTT CSATPGTSGAQDTQYF
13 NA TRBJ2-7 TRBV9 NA TGTGCCAGCAGCGTAGGCCTCTCCCACGAGCAGTACTTC CASSVGLSHEQYF
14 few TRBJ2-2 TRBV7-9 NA TGTGCCAGCAGCGCAGGGTTTGTCGCCGGGGAGCTGTTTTTT CASSAGFVAGELFF
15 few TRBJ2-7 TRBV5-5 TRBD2 TGTGCCAGCAGCTGGGCTAGCGGGAGCTGGAACGAGCAGTACTTC CASSWASGSWNEQYF
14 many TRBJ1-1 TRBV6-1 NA TGTGCCAGCAGTGCAGAGGGGTCGTGGACTGAAGCTTTCTTT CASSAEGSWTEAFF
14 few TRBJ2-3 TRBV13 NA TGTGCCCACTCGCCAGGGGCTCGCACAGATACGCAGTATTTT CAHSPGARTDTQYF
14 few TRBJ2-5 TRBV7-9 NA TGTGCCAGCAGCTTTATCACAGGGCAAGAGACCCAGTACTTC CASSFITGQETQYF
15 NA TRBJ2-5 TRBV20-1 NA TGCAGTGCTAGAGCCCCGGACTCGTACCAAGAGACCCAGTACTTC CSARAPDSYQETQYF
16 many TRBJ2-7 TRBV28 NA TGTGCCAGCAGGGAGGTGGGGGAACCCGGCTCCTACGAGCAGTACTTC CASREVGEPGSYEQYF
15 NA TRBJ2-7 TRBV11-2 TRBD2 TGTGCCAGCAGCTTAGTCGGGGGGGGTGGCGACGAGCAGTACTTC CASSLVGGGGDEQYF
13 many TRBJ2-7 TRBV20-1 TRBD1 TGCAGTGCTAGGGGGACAGGCGAATACGAGCAGTACTTC CSARGTGEYEQYF
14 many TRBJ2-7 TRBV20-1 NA TGCAGTGCTTCAGAGGTCGGGAACTCCTACGAGCAGTACTTC CSASEVGNSYEQYF
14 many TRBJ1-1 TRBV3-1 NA TGTGCCAGCAGCCAGGTCAGTCGGAACACTGAAGCTTTCTTT CASSQVSRNTEAFF
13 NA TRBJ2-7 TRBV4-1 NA TGCGCCAGCAGCGGGCGACAGGCCTACGAGCAGTACTTC CASSGRQAYEQYF
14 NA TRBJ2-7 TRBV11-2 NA TGTGCCAGCAGCTTAGCTTACGGGGTGTACGAGCAGTACTTC CASSLAYGVYEQYF
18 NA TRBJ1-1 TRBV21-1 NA NA CASSKVAKGTNSNTEAFF
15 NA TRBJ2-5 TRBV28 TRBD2 TGTGCCAGCAGCTTCGACCGGGGGGGGGGAGAGACCCAGTACTTC CASSFDRGGGETQYF
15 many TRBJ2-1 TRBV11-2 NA TGTGCCAGCAGCTCCGAGAGCCTGGGCTACAATGAGCAGTTCTTC CASSSESLGYNEQFF
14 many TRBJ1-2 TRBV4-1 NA TGCGCCAGCAGCCAAGCGGACAGTAACTATGGCTACACCTTC CASSQADSNYGYTF
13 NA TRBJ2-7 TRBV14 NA TGTGCCAGCAGCCATGGGGTCGGTTACGAGCAGTACTTC CASSHGVGYEQYF
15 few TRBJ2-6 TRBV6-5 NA TGTGCCAGCAGTTACGGAAGGCCTGGGGCCAACGTCCTGACTTTC CASSYGRPGANVLTF
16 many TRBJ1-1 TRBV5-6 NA TGTGCCAGCAGCTTGGCCGCAGACGGGGGGGACACTGAAGCTTTCTTT CASSLAADGGDTEAFF
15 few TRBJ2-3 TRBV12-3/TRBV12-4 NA TGTGCCAGCTCCTTAGGGGGGCTGGGCACAGATACGCAGTATTTT CASSLGGLGTDTQYF
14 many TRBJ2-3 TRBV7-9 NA TGTGCCAGCAGCTTCGACGGGGGGCCAGATACGCAGTATTTT CASSFDGGPDTQYF
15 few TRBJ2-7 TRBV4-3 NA TGCGCCAGCAGCCAAGAGGGAAGACAGAACTACGAGCAGTACTTC CASSQEGRQNYEQYF
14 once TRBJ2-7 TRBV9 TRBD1 TGTGCCAGCAGCGTATCGGGACAGGGAGGCGAGCAGTACTTC CASSVSGQGGEQYF
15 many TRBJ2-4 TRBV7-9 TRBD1 TGTGCCAGCAGTCCCGGCCCTGGACAGGATGACATTCAGTACTTC CASSPGPGQDDIQYF
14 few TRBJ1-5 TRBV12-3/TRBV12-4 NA TGTGCCAGCAGTTTTGACGGTGGGAATCAGCCCCAGCATTTT CASSFDGGNQPQHF
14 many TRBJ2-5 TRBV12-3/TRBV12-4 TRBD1 TGTGCCAGCAGTTCACCGGGACAGCAAGAGACCCAGTACTTC CASSSPGQQETQYF
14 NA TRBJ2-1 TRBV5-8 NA TGTGCCAGCACCGGGGGACGGAGTTACAATGAGCAGTTCTTC CASTGGRSYNEQFF
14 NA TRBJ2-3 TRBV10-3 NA TGTGCCATCAGTGACGTCATCAGCACAGATACGCAGTATTTT CAISDVISTDTQYF
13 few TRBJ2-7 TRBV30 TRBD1 TGTGCCTGGGAAACAGGGGGCGCATACGAGCAGTACTTC CAWETGGAYEQYF
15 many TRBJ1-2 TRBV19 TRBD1 TGTGCCAGTAGTATAGTAGGACAGGGCGACTATGGCTACACCTTC CASSIVGQGDYGYTF
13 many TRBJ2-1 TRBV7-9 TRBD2 TGTGCCACGCAGCGGGAGTTGTACAATGAGCAGTTCTTC CATQRELYNEQFF
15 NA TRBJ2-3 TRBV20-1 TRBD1 TGCAGTGCTAGAGAGGGCAGGGGGCTAGTAGATACGCAGTATTTT CSAREGRGLVDTQYF
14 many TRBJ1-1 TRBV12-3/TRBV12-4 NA TGTGCCAGCAGCCCCCGGACTGTGAACACTGAAGCTTTCTTT CASSPRTVNTEAFF
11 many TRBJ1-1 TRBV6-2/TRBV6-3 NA TGTGCCAGCATGTTGGGTACTGAAGCTTTCTTT CASMLGTEAFF
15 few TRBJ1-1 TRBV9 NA TGTGCCAGCAGCGTAGCGGCACGCGATAGCACTGAAGCTTTCTTT CASSVAARDSTEAFF
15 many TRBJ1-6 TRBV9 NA TGTGCCAGCAGCGTAGGGGTGGTTGAGGGATCACCCCTCCACTTT CASSVGVVEGSPLHF
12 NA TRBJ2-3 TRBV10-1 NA TGCGCCAGCAGTGGGACAGTTGATACGCAGTATTTT CASSGTVDTQYF
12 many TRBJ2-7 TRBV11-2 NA TGTGCCAGCAGCGGGGTAGAAGACGAGCAGTACTTC CASSGVEDEQYF
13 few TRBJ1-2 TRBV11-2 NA TGTGCCAGCAGCTCCTCCCTCGACTATGGCTACACCTTC CASSSSLDYGYTF
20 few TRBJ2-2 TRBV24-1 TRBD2 TGTGCCACCAGTGATTTGCCCCGAACATTTAGCGGGAGTGTAACCGGGGAGCTGTTTTTT CATSDLPRTFSGSVTGELFF
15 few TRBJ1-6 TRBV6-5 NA TGTGCCAGCAGTTACGGGTCGGTTAACAGGGACCCCCTCCACTTT CASSYGSVNRDPLHF
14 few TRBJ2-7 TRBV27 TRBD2 TGTGCCAGCAGCCCCGGGGGGGCTGACCACGAGCAGTACTTC CASSPGGADHEQYF
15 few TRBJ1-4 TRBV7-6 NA TGTGCCAGCACCCTCACTAGCCGATATAATGAAAAACTGTTTTTT CASTLTSRYNEKLFF
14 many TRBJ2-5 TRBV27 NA TGTGCCAGCAGTCCGCTGGAAGGTATTGAGACCCAGTACTTC CASSPLEGIETQYF
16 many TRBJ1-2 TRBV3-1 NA TGTGCCAGCAGCCCTCAGCCCCAGGATGCGAACTATGGCTACACCTTC CASSPQPQDANYGYTF
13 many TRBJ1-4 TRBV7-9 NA TGTGCCAGCAGCTTAGCGGCGGGTGAAAAACTGTTTTTT CASSLAAGEKLFF
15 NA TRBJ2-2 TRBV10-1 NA TGCGCCAGCAGTGAGCACAGGGAGGGCACCGGGGAGCTGTTTTTT CASSEHREGTGELFF
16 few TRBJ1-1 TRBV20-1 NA TGCAGTGCTAGAGATCTAATCTTGAGTACAACCACTGAAGCTTTCTTT CSARDLILSTTTEAFF
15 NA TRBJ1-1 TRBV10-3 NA TGTGCCATTCAGAAAGGGGACACTTCGAACACTGAAGCTTTCTTT CAIQKGDTSNTEAFF
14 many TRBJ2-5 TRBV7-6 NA TGTGCCAGCAGCCATGGGGGGTACCAAGAGACCCAGTACTTC CASSHGGYQETQYF